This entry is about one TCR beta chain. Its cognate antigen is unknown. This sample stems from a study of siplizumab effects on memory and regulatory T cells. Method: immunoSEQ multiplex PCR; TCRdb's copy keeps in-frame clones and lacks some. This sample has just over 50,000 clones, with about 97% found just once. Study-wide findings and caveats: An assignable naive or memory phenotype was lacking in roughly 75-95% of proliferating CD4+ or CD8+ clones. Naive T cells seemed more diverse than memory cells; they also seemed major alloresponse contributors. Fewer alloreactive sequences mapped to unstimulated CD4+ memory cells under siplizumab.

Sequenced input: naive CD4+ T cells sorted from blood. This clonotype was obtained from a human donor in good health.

Here the CDR3 reads CASSMDQLGPSGYYEQYF. The CDR3 DNA follows: TGTGCCAGCAGCATGGACCAGTTAGGACCCTCGGGGTACTACGAGCAGTACTTC. The chain has TRBV21-1 and TRBJ2-7; TRBD2, the D gene given by the table, was not confirmed from the DNA. TRBV21-1 is a pseudogene. The CDR3 runs 18 residues.